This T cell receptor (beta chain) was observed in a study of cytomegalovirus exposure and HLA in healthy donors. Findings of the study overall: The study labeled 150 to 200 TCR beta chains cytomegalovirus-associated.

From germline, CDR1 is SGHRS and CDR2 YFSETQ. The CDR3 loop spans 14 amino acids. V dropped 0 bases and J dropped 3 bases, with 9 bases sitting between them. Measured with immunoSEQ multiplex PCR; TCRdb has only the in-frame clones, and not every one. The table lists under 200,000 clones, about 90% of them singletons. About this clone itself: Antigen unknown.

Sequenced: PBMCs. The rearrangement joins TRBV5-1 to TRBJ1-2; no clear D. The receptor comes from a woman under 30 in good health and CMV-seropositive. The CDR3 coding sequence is TGCGCCAGCAGCTTGGAAGCGGGCTACTATGGCTACACCTTC. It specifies CASSLEAGYYGYTF. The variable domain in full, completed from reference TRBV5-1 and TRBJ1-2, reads KAGVTQTPRYLIKTRGQQVTLSCSPISGHRSVSWYQQTPGQGLQFLFEYFSETQRNKGNFPGRFSGRQFSNSRSEMNVSTLELGDSALYLCASSLEAGYYGYTFGSGTRLTVV.